This T cell receptor (beta chain) was sequenced during a study of identical twins. V was trimmed by 3 bases and J by 5 bases, leaving 14 bases between them. Per germline, CDR1 WNHNN and CDR2 SYGVQD (reference sequence). The CDR3 sequence is 15 residues long. In the case of this clonotype: The antigen remains undetermined.

Notes on the study in general: The analysis was cross-sectional rather than longitudinal within donors. Partly confounded zero-insertion analyses could result from invariant MAIT and iNKT cells.

Template switching (which added a universal primer site) was used, and cDNA carried unique molecular identifiers. TCRdb fed the 5' RACE reads into MiXCR, producing one record per CDR3 protein. The sample gives roughly 770,000 distinct CDR3 sequences, around a sixth of which show up once; about an eighth is in the top ten. The same sample was also used in a study of T cells expressing NK-cell markers.

This clonotype originated in a woman aged 18-29 years in good health. The sample consisted of PBMCs. J is TRBJ2-1 and V is TRBV10-1; a possible D gene is TRBD2 (6 bases). For the CDR3, the DNA is TGCGCCAGCAGTGATACAGCGGAGCGGGACAATGAGCAGTTCTTC. This translates into CASSDTAERDNEQFF.